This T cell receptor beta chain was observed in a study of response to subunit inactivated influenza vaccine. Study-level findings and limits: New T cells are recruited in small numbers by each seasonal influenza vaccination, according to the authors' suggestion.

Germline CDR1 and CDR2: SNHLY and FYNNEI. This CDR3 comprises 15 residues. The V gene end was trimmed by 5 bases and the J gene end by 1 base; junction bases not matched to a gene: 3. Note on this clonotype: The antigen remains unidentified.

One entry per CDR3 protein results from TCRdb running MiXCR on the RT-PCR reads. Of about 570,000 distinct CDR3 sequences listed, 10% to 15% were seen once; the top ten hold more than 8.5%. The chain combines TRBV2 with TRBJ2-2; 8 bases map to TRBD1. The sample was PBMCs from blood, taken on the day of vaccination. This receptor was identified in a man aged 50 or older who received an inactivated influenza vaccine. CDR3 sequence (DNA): TGTGCCAGCAGTCCCAGGGGGCTGAACACCGGGGAGCTGTTTTTT. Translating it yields CASSPRGLNTGELFF.